The 10 T cell receptor beta chains below come from one sample, sequenced in a study of blood T cell repertoires in COVID-19. Repertoires were generated with immunoSEQ multiplex PCR, while TCRdb's copy carries only in-frame clones and drops some. The sample lists approximately 280,000 clones, roughly 90% seen once, with roughly an eighth in the top ten. Source material: peripheral blood. These receptors all come from an older woman with acute or convalescent COVID-19.

This chain uses TRBV27 with TRBJ2-1, with D unclear. Germline CDR1 is MNHEY and CDR2 is SMNVEV (reference sequence). Trimming shortened V by 3 bases and J by 6 bases, and 6 bases separated the two germline ends. The CDR3 length is 12 residues. The CDR3 loop reads CASSFGPNEQFF. The CDR3 region has the DNA TGTGCCAGCAGTTTCGGTCCCAATGAGCAGTTCTTC.

The rearrangement joins TRBV19 to TRBJ2-1; TRBD2 agrees at 13 bases. The V gene end was trimmed by 4 bases and the J gene end by 2 bases; junction bases not matched to a gene: 8. Germline V CDR1 and CDR2: LNHDA, SQIVND (reference sequence). The CDR3 covers 18 residues. The CDR3 here is CASSTPTSGRRPYNEQFF. CDR3 bases: TGTGCCAGTAGTACCCCGACTAGCGGGAGGAGGCCCTACAATGAGCAGTTCTTC.

The CDR3, as DNA: TGTGCCACCGGAGACAGTTTCTATGGCTACACCTTC. The encoded protein is CATGDSFYGYTF. The chain combines TRBV28 with TRBJ1-2; possibly TRBD1 for D (5 bases). This CDR3 spans 12 amino acids. Trimming removed 10 bases at V and 4 bases at J, with 13 bases between. In germline, CDR1 is MDHEN, CDR2 SYDVKM.

V and J are TRBV9 and TRBJ1-1; 9 nucleotides line up with TRBD1. V lost 3 bases, J lost 3 bases, and 6 bases stayed unmatched. This CDR3 contains 15 residues. CDR1 and CDR2 (germline): SGDLS, YYNGEE. In nucleotides, the CDR3 is TGTGCCAGCAGCGCGGACAGGGGAGAGGACACTGAAGCTTTCTTT. Its protein product is CASSADRGEDTEAFF.

This chain links TRBV6-2 or TRBV6-3 with TRBJ1-4; D remains unclear. Germline V gene sequence: CDR1 MNHEY, CDR2 SVGEGT. The length of the CDR3 is 14 residues. Trimming cost V 2 bases and J 6 bases, with 10 bases left between them. This CDR3 reads CASSYVQIHEKLFF. As DNA, the CDR3 is TGTGCCAGCAGTTACGTGCAGATCCATGAAAAACTGTTTTTT.

In DNA, the CDR3 is TGTGCCAGCTCACCCCGGGATCCGCAGTTCTTC. It is translated as CASSPRDPQFF. This chain uses TRBV18 with TRBJ2-1, with a possible D match to TRBD2 (5 bases). This CDR3 is built from 11 residues. V lost 3 bases and J lost 12, with 9 bases in between. Germline assignment: CDR1 KGHSH and CDR2 LQKENI.

The table lists this clone with a count of one. The V and J genes are TRBV28 and TRBJ1-1, with 8 bases matching TRBD1. Germline V gene lookup returns CDR1 MDHEN and CDR2 SYDVKM. The CDR3 extends over 17 amino acids. Trimming took 3 bases from V and 4 from J; bases not matched to a gene: 13. The CDR3 sequence is CASSLADRARRRTEAFF. The CDR3 region has the DNA TGTGCCAGCAGTTTGGCGGACAGGGCCCGTCGCCGCACTGAAGCTTTCTTT.

The chain has TRBV6-2 or TRBV6-3 and TRBJ2-1; 8 bases are a match to TRBD1. The CDR3 covers 14 residues. Germline CDR1 and CDR2: MNHEY and SVGEGT. J lost 3 bases, V lost 4 bases, and 2 bases had no gene match. The DNA of the CDR3 is TGTGCCAGCAGTTCAGGGGGCTTCTACAATGAGCAGTTCTTC. Translated, it gives CASSSGGFYNEQFF.

V and J are TRBV10-1 and TRBJ1-2; 7 nucleotides align to TRBD1. Trimming cost V 2 bases and J 11 bases; bases outside gene matches: 11. The CDR3 is made up of 14 amino acids. The germline V gene encodes CDR1 WNHNN and CDR2 SYGVQD (reference sequence). The CDR3 nucleotides are TGCGCCAGCAGTGAGCTCAAGGACAGGAGGGGTTACACCTTC. As protein: CASSELKDRRGYTF.

The CDR3 loop reads CASSQDRTGFDEQYF. Here the CDR3 DNA reads TGCGCCAGCAGCCAAGATCGGACAGGGTTCGACGAGCAGTACTTC. The chain couples TRBV4-3 to TRBJ2-7, with TRBD1 identical over 8 bases. The V and J ends lost 0 bases and 5 bases, in that order; junction bases with no gene match: 6. In germline, CDR1 is LGHNA, CDR2 YSLEER. This CDR3 has 15 residues.